The subject of this entry is one T cell receptor gamma chain. The target of this receptor is not known. Qualities for individual bases were not recorded, and no much larger clone is one base off. The CDR3 measures 12 amino acids from cysteine to phenylalanine. Only the CDR3 region is kept as DNA, spanning 36 bases read in frame from base 1. V is cut back by 1 base and J by 6 bases, with 3 bases in the junction unmatched. Sequences EGSTGY (CDR1) and YDSYTSSV (CDR2) are obtained from the germline V gene. The sample comes from a study of gammadelta T cells in human blood (dated by TCRdb to the early 2020s). Study-wide conclusions, independent of this receptor: According to the study, polyclonal expansion of innate gamma-delta T cells immediately after birth appeared to be driven by microbial exposure.

The library was built by means of RT-PCR. These reads were obtained on an Illumina MiSeq. TCRdb called clones afresh from the public reads with CATT; identical DNA rows were later merged. The sample data list some 170 gamma-chain clones, and roughly 1.7% of these were observed just once. The ten largest clones take up approximately 50% of the sample. The receptor was isolated from a human donor. The sample comprised non-Vgamma9Vdelta2 gamma-delta T cells from adult blood. This chain is built from TRGV4 and TRGJ1 or TRGJ2. The J gene comes from matching the DNA to germline here; TCRdb lacks it. The DNA is TGTGCCACCTGGGATGGCGGTTATAAGAAACTCTTT. This codes for CATWDGGYKKLF.